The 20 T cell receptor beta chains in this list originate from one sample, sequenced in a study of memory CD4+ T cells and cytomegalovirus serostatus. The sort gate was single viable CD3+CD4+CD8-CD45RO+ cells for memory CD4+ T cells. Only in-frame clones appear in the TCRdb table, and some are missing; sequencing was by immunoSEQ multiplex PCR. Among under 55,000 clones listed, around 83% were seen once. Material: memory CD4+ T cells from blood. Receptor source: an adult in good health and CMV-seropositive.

The CDR3 coding sequence is TGTGCCAGCTCACCAGGGCAGGCCTCGAACACTGAAGCTTTCTTT. Its translation is CASSPGQASNTEAFF. This chain joins TRBV18 and TRBJ1-1, with D hard to call. The CDR3 has 15 amino acids. Between the trimmed V and J ends, which lost 2 bases and 1 base, there was a span of 11 bases. CDR1 and CDR2 from the germline V gene are KGHSH and LQKENI. The whole variable domain, remainder taken from reference TRBV18 and TRBJ1-1, is NAGVMQNPRHLVRRRGQEARLRCSPMKGHSHVYWYRQLPEEGLKFMVYLQKENIIDESGMPKERFSAEFPKEGPSILRIQQVVRGDSAAYFCASSPGQASNTEAFFGQGTRLTVV.

The CDR3 sequence is CASSHRHYEKLFF. The CDR3, as DNA: TGTGCCAGCAGCCACCGACACTATGAAAAACTGTTTTTT. This chain uses TRBV6-5 with TRBJ1-4; the D is unclear. This CDR3 is built from 13 residues. Trimming stripped 6 bases from V and 6 bases from J, with 11 bases between. Per the germline V gene, CDR1 is MNHEY and CDR2 is SVGAGI.

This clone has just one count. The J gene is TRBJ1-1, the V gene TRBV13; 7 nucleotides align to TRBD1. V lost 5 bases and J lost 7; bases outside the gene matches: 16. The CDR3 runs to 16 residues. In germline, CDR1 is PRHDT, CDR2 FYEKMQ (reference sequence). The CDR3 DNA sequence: TGTGCCAGCAGCCTACCCCGACAGGGCCTGGGGGATGAAGCTTTCTTT. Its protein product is CASSLPRQGLGDEAFF.

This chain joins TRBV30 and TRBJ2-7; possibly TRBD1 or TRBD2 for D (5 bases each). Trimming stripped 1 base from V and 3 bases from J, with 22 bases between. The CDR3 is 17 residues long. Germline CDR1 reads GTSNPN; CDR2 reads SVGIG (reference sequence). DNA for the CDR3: TGTGCCTGGAGTGCCCCGCATGCCGGGACCTTACTCTACGAGCAGTACTTC. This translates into CAWSAPHAGTLLYEQYF.

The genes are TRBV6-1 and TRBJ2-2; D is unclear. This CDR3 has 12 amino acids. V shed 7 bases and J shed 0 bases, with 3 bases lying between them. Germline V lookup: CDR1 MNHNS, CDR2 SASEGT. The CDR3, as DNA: TGTGCCAGCATTCCGAACACCGGGGAGCTGTTTTTT. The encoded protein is CASIPNTGELFF.

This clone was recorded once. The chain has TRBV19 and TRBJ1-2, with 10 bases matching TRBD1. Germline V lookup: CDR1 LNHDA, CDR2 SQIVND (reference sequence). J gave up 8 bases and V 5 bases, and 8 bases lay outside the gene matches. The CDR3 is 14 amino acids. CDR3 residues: CASSPRDRGGGYTF. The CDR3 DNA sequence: TGTGCCAGTAGTCCCCGGGACAGGGGCGGCGGCTACACCTTC.

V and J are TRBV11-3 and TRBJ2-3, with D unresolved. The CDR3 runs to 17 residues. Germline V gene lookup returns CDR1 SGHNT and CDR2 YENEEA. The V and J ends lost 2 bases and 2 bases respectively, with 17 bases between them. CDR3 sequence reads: CASSLSTSSPHTDTQYF. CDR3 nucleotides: TGTGCCAGCAGCTTAAGCACGTCGTCTCCACACACAGATACGCAGTATTTT.

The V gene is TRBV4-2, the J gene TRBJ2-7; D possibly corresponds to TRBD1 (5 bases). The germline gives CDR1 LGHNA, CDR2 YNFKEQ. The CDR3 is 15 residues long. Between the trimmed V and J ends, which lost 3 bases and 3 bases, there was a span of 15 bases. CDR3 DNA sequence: TGTGCCAGCAGCCAGGCGGACAAGGCCAACTACGAGCAGTACTTC. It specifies CASSQADKANYEQYF.

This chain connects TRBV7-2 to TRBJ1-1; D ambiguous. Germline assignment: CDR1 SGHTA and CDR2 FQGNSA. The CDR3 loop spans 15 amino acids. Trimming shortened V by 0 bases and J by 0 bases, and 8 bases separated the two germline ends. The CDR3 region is CASSLALRMNTEAFF. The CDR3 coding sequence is TGTGCCAGCAGCTTAGCGCTAAGGATGAACACTGAAGCTTTCTTT.

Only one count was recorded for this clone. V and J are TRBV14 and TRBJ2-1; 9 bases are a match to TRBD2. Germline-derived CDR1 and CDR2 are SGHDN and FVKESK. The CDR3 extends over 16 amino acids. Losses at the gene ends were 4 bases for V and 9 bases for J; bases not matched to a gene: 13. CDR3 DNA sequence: TGTGCCAGCAGCCGGGCGACGGTAGCGGGAGCGGGTGAGCAGTTCTTC. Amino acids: CASSRATVAGAGEQFF.

CDR3 sequence: CASSQELLSDTQYF. The CDR3 DNA reads as TGTGCCAGCAGCCAAGAGTTATTATCGGATACGCAGTATTTT. V and J are TRBV4-2 and TRBJ2-3; no definite D call. Germline lookup yields CDR1 LGHNA and CDR2 YNFKEQ. The CDR3 is made up of 14 amino acids. V shed 0 bases and J shed 6 bases, with 10 bases lying between them.

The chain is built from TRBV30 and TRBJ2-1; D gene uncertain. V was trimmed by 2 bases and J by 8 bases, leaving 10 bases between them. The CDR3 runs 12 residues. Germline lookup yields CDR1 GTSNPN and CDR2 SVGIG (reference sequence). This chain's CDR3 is CAWSSSGDEQFF. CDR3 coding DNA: TGTGCCTGGAGTTCTAGTGGGGATGAGCAGTTCTTC.

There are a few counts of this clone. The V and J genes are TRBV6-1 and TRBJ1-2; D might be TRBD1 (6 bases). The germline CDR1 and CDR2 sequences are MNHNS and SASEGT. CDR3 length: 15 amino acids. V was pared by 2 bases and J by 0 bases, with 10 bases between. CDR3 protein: CASSEPGHSNYGYTF. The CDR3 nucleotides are TGTGCCAGCAGTGAACCGGGACATTCTAACTATGGCTACACCTTC.

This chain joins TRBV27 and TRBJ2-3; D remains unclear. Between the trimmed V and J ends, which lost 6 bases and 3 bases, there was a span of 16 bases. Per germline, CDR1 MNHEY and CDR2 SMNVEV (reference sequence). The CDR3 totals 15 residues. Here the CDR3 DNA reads TGTGCCAGCAGAAAAGTTGCGTCTGGGACAGATACGCAGTATTTT. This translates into CASRKVASGTDTQYF.

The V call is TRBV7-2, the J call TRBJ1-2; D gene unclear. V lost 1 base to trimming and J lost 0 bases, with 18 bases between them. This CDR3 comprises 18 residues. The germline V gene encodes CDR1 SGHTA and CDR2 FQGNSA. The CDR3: CASSLVVGGPTANYGYTF. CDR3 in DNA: TGTGCCAGCAGCTTAGTGGTCGGAGGGCCTACAGCTAACTATGGCTACACCTTC.

CDR3 sequence (DNA): TGTGCCAGCAGCCGCTCGACGGCGATCTACGAGCAGTACTTC. Its translation is CASSRSTAIYEQYF. The chain has TRBV9 and TRBJ2-7; D is undetermined. Germline CDR1 SGDLS, CDR2 YYNGEE. The germline V and J ends were trimmed by 4 bases and 3 bases, with 14 bases remaining between them. The CDR3 contains 14 residues. Together with reference TRBV9 and TRBJ2-7, the CDR3 gives the full variable domain: DSGVTQTPKHLITATGQRVTLRCSPRSGDLSVYWYQQSLDQGLQFLIQYYNGEERAKGNILERFSAQQFPDLHSELNLSSLELGDSALYFCASSRSTAIYEQYFGPGTRLTVT.

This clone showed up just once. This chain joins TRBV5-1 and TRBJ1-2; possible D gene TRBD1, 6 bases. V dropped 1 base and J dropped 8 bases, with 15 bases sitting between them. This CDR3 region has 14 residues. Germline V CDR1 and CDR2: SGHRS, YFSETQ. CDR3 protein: CASSLSRQERGYTF. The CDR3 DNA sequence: TGCGCCAGCAGCTTGTCTCGACAGGAGCGGGGCTACACCTTC.

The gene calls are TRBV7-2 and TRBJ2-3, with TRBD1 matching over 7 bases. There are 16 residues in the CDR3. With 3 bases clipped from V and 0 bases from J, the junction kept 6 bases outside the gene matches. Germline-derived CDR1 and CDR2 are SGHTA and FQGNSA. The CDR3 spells CASSLAGTASTDTQYF. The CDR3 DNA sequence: TGTGCCAGCAGCTTGGCCGGGACAGCAAGCACAGATACGCAGTATTTT. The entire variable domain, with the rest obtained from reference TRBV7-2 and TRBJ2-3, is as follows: GAGVSQSPSNKVTEKGKDVELRCDPISGHTALYWYRQSLGQGLEFLIYFQGNSAPDKSGLPSDRFSAERTGGSVSTLTIQRTQQEDSAVYLCASSLAGTASTDTQYFGPGTRLTVL.

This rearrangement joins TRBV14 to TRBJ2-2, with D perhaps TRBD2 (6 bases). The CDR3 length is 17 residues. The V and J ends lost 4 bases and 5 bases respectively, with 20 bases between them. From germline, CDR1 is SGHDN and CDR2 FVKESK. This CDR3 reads CASSRRSGGFGTGELFF. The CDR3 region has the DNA TGTGCCAGCAGCCGTCGCAGTGGGGGGTTCGGTACCGGGGAGCTGTTTTTT.

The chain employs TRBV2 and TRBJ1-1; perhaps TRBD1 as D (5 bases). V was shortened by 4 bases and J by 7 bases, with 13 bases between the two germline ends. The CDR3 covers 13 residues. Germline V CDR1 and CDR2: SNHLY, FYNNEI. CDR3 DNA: TGTGCCAGCAGTGGTGACAGACGTAATGAAGCTTTCTTT. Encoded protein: CASSGDRRNEAFF. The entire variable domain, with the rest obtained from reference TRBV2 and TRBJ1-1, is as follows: EPEVTQTPSHQVTQMGQEVILRCVPISNHLYFYWYRQILGQKVEFLVSFYNNEISEKSEIFDDQFSVERPDGSNFTLKIRSTKLEDSAMYFCASSGDRRNEAFFGQGTRLTVV.